This passage covers 11 T cell receptor beta chains from one sample sequenced in a study of PD-1 blockade in classical Hodgkin lymphoma. The time point was: newly diagnosed, previously untreated cHL patient sample. Repertoires were generated with immunoSEQ multiplex PCR, while TCRdb's copy carries only in-frame clones and drops some. The sample comprises some 21,000 clones, around 94% of which are singletons, and roughly 5.5% rests with the top ten. The sequenced material came from peripheral blood mononuclear cells (PBMCs). These receptors all stem from a human donor with classical Hodgkin lymphoma.

This chain uses TRBV5-4 with TRBJ2-2; 12 bases agree with TRBD1. The CDR3 contains 18 residues. V shed 4 bases, J shed 0 bases, and the junction held 7 bases outside the gene matches. CDR1 is SGHNT and CDR2 is YYREEE in the germline V gene (reference sequence). This CDR3 is CASSTAGTGGTNTGELFF. The CDR3 nucleotides are TGTGCCAGCAGCACGGCCGGGACAGGGGGCACGAACACCGGGGAGCTGTTTTTT.

V and J are TRBV6-1 and TRBJ2-5; TRBD1 might be the D (6 bases). Trimming removed 2 bases from V and 4 bases from J, with 8 bases in between. Per the germline V gene, CDR1 is MNHNS and CDR2 is SASEGT. This CDR3 is 13 amino acids long. CDR3 sequence reads: CASSETGRETQYF. The CDR3 DNA follows: TGTGCCAGCAGTGAAACAGGGAGAGAGACCCAGTACTTC.

V usage is TRBV19 and J usage is TRBJ1-4, with 9 bases identical to TRBD1. The germline V gene encodes CDR1 LNHDA and CDR2 SQIVND (reference sequence). Losses at the gene ends were 6 bases for V and 5 bases for J; bases not matched to a gene: 7. The CDR3 runs 15 residues. CDR3 region: CASRLPGQGNEKLFF. Written as DNA, the CDR3 is TGTGCCAGTAGGCTACCGGGACAGGGAAATGAAAAACTGTTTTTT. Supplemented by reference TRBV19 and TRBJ1-4, the full variable domain reads DGGITQSPKYLFRKEGQNVTLSCEQNLNHDAMYWYRQDPGQGLRLIYYSQIVNDFQKGDIAEGYSVSREKKESFPLTVTSAQKNPTAFYLCASRLPGQGNEKLFFGSGTQLSVL.

This clone was recorded a few times. The rearrangement joins TRBV7-9 to TRBJ1-5; D is unclear. Germline CDR1 reads SEHNR; CDR2 reads FQNEAQ (reference sequence). V was cut by 1 base and J by 2 bases, with 0 bases left in between. The CDR3 extends over 12 amino acids. The CDR3 region is CASSLGNQPQHF. In nucleotides, the CDR3 is TGTGCCAGCAGCTTAGGCAATCAGCCCCAGCATTTT.

The rearrangement links TRBV27 to TRBJ2-7, with D perhaps TRBD1 or TRBD2 (5 bases each). Germline V gene sequence: CDR1 MNHEY, CDR2 SMNVEV (reference sequence). The CDR3 has 15 amino acids. Trimming removed 3 bases from V and 5 bases from J, with 17 bases in between. CDR3 sequence reads: CASSLVVGVLNEQYF. CDR3 bases: TGTGCCAGCAGTTTGGTTGTGGGGGTTTTGAACGAGCAGTACTTC.

This clone was observed a single time. The rearrangement joins TRBV29-1 to TRBJ2-3, with 10 bases fitting TRBD1. Germline CDR1 reads SQVTM; CDR2 reads ANQGSEA. CDR3 length: 14 residues. V was pared by 4 bases and J by 2 bases, with 3 bases of the junction left unmatched. The CDR3 here is CSVVGTGVTDTQYF. The CDR3 nucleotides read TGCAGCGTTGTTGGGACAGGGGTCACAGATACGCAGTATTTT.

This clone was recorded once. The gene calls are TRBV7-9 and TRBJ1-5; 7 bases fit TRBD1. The CDR3 loop spans 13 amino acids. Germline V gene lookup returns CDR1 SEHNR and CDR2 FQNEAQ (reference sequence). V lost 4 bases, J lost 5 bases, and 2 bases stayed unmatched. The DNA for the CDR3 is TGTGCCAGCAGCTCCGGGACAGATCAGCCCCAGCATTTT. Translated: CASSSGTDQPQHF.

The V and J genes are TRBV29-1 and TRBJ2-5; 7 bases are shared with TRBD1. The CDR3 extends over 15 amino acids. From germline, CDR1 is SQVTM and CDR2 ANQGSEA. V shed 6 bases, J shed 2 bases, and the junction held 12 bases outside the gene matches. DNA of the CDR3: TGCAGCGTCGAAACCACAGGGGCCCAACAAGAGACCCAGTACTTC. This codes for CSVETTGAQQETQYF.

The rearrangement links TRBV28 to TRBJ2-1, with TRBD2 matching 13 bases. The CDR3 is made up of 16 amino acids. V trimming: 6 bases; J trimming: 6 bases; junction bases outside the gene matches: 8. From germline, CDR1 is MDHEN and CDR2 SYDVKM. CDR3 region: CASSPLTSGGANEQFF. The DNA for the CDR3 is TGTGCCAGCAGCCCCCTTACTAGCGGGGGGGCCAATGAGCAGTTCTTC.

This chain joins TRBV9 and TRBJ2-2, with TRBD2 as a possible D gene (5 bases). The germline gives CDR1 SGDLS, CDR2 YYNGEE. Trimming shortened V by 2 bases and J by 1 base, and 9 bases separated the two germline ends. The CDR3 covers 15 residues. The CDR3 DNA is TGTGCCAGCAGCGTTAGCGACGGGAACACCGGGGAGCTGTTTTTT. Its protein is CASSVSDGNTGELFF.

The CDR3 protein is CASSPPLTGAPYEQYF. In DNA, the CDR3 is TGTGCCAGCTCACCACCTCTGACAGGGGCTCCTTACGAGCAGTACTTC. The gene calls are TRBV18 and TRBJ2-5; 8 positions agree with TRBD1. The J call may be in error: the DNA end matches TRBJ2-7 better. Per the germline V gene, CDR1 is KGHSH and CDR2 is LQKENI. The CDR3 loop spans 16 amino acids.